The clone carrying this T cell receptor (beta chain) was seen ten or more times. Its target is not known. This specimen comes from a study of T cells after yellow fever vaccination. Template switching by 5'RACE produced TCR cDNA, adding a universal primer site and UMIs. TCRdb re-called the 5' RACE reads with MiXCR, one entry per CDR3 protein. The repertoire holds approximately 330,000 distinct CDR3 sequences, with roughly 4.3% as singletons. Study-wide results and limits: Post-booster samples contained most primary-vaccination clones (approximately 97% CD4, roughly 88% CD8). Within FACS-sorted repertoires, abundant clonotypes contaminating from the bulk population could be present.

This TCR came from a man between 18 and 35 years old who received the YFV17D yellow fever vaccine. Sequencing used PBMCs, obtained 5 days after the yellow fever booster vaccination.

The CDR3 is CSARNRGYGYTF. DNA for the CDR3: TGCAGTGCTAGAAACAGGGGATATGGCTACACCTTC. The chain recombines TRBV20-1 with TRBJ1-2, with 7 bases identical to TRBD1. CDR1 and CDR2 (germline): DFQATT, SNEGSKA (reference sequence). V gave up 2 bases and J gave up 5 bases; unmatched junction bases: 2. This CDR3 spans 12 amino acids.